The TCR beta chain under discussion was sequenced for a study of T cell changes during pregnancy in multiple sclerosis. Repertoires were generated with immunoSEQ multiplex PCR, while TCRdb's copy carries only in-frame clones and drops some. The sample includes tens of thousands of clones, approximately 92% of them seen just once. The CDR3 consists of 15 residues. The chain links TRBV21-1 to TRBJ1-1. TRBV21-1 is classified as a pseudogene. Source: CD8+ T cells from peripheral blood mononuclear cells, taken after pregnancy. This receptor was identified in a female donor with multiple sclerosis, enrolled in a pregnancy study. The CDR3 is CASSKAEGPYTEAFF. The CDR3 DNA is TGTGCCAGCAGCAAAGCAGAGGGCCCCTACACTGAAGCTTTCTTT.